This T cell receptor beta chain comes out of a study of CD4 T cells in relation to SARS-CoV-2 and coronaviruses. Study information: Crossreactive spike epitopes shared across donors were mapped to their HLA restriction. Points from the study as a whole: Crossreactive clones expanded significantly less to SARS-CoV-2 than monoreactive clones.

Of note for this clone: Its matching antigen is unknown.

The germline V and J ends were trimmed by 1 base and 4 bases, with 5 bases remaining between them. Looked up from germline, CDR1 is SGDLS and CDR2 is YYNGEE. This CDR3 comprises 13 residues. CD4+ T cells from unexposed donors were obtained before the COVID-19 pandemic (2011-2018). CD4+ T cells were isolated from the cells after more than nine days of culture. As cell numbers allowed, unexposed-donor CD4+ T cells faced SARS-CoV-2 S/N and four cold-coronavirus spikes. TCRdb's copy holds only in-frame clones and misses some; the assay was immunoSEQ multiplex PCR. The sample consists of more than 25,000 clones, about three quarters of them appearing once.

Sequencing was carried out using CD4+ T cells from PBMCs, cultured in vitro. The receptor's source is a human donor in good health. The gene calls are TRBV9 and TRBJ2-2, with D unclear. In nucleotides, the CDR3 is TGTGCCAGCAGCGTAATTCCCACCGGGGAGCTGTTTTTT. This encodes CASSVIPTGELFF.